Listed here is a single T cell receptor beta chain. No antigen is known for it. The sample holds no much larger clone one base away, and base qualities are not on file. This sample is part of a study of T cell changes during pregnancy in multiple sclerosis (dated by TCRdb to between 2019 and 2020). For the study in its entirety: In women with multiple sclerosis, the researchers looked at how the T cell repertoire shifted as pregnancy progressed.

Preparation of the library involved the immunoSEQ multiplex PCR assay. TCRdb holds this immuneACCESS table with in-frame rearrangements only. Some clones are missing; in checked studies, unresolved V genes explain under half, and the rest has no known cause. Recorded for this sample are some 70,000 clones; 85% to 90% of them occurred a single time. The ten largest account for more than 9% of the sample. Trimming takes 0 bases off V and 1 base off J; junction bases not matched to a gene: 6. In the germline V gene, CDR1 corresponds to SGHDT and CDR2 to YYEEEE. Taken from cysteine to phenylalanine, the CDR3 has 16 residues. Only the CDR3 portion is preserved as DNA: 48 bases, with reading frame beginning at the first base.

Here the sequenced sample was peripheral blood, taken after pregnancy. The chain uses TRBV5-6 and TRBJ1-2; the junction holds 7 bases that match TRBD1. The sequence came from a female donor in good health, enrolled as a control in a pregnancy study. The CDR3 protein sequence reads: CASSLALDRFNYGYTF. The DNA reads as follows: TGTGCCAGCAGCTTGGCATTGGACAGGTTTAACTATGGCTACACCTTC.